The 27 T cell receptor beta chains given below trace back to one sample, sequenced in a study of Graves' ophthalmopathy and Graves' hyperthyroidism. RNA transcripts provided the template for amplifying TCR beta CDR3 regions. First-round RT-PCR with HTBI primers preceded a second-round multiplex PCR. One entry per CDR3 protein, called by TCRdb with MiXCR from the multiplex PCR reads. This table has about 550,000 distinct CDR3 sequences, 39% appearing once. The sample comprised peripheral blood or thyroid tissue (not recorded which). The receptors stem from an adult man with Graves' hyperthyroidism.

In the case of this clonotype: A junction end diverges from the germline sequence, so it may reflect a read error. The chain recombines TRBV12-3 or TRBV12-4 with TRBJ1-1; no reliable D call. CDR3 length equals 14 residues. The CDR3 spells CASSLAGRNTEALF. CDR3 DNA sequence: TGTGCCAGCAGTTTAGCAGGGAGAAACACTGAAGCTCTCTTT.

A single count supports this clonotype. A much larger clone lies a single base off, so this may be a read error. This chain connects TRBV6-6 to TRBJ1-5; D is uncertain. The CDR3 sequence is 16 residues long. Per the germline V gene, CDR1 is MNHNY and CDR2 is SVGAGI (reference sequence). The CDR3 reads CASSSEVAGPNQPRHF. Written as DNA, the CDR3 is TGTGCCAGCAGTTCCGAGGTGGCAGGCCCGAATCAGCCCCGGCATTTT.

The J gene is TRBJ2-7, the V gene TRBV2; D could derive from TRBD1 or TRBD2 (6 bases each). TRBJ2-1 explains the end of the DNA better; the J call may be wrong. This CDR3 has 15 amino acids. In germline, CDR1 is SNHLY, CDR2 FYNNEI. The CDR3 loop is CASSGGAWDGGEQFF. CDR3 coding DNA: TGTGCCAGCAGTGGGGGGGCATGGGACGGGGGTGAGCAGTTCTTC.

On this clonotype: A much larger clone lies a single base off, so this may be a read error. This chain joins TRBV7-9 and TRBJ2-7; 7 bases match TRBD1. This CDR3 is 15 amino acids long. CDR1 and CDR2 from the germline V gene are SEHNR and FQNEAQ (reference sequence). The ends lost 5 bases at V and 4 bases at J; junction bases unmatched: 11. DNA of the CDR3: TGTGCCAGCAGCACCACAGGGGCCGAGCCTTACGAGCAGTACTTC. This translates into CASSTTGAEPYEQYF.

This clonotype was picked up a small number of times. This clone may be a read error of a much larger clone one base away. The chain has TRBV7-8 and TRBJ2-7; TRBD2 matches at 7 bases. The CDR3 spans 14 residues. Germline V gives CDR1 SGHVS, CDR2 FQNEAQ. As DNA, the CDR3 is TGTGCCGGCAGCTTGGCTAGCGGATACTACGAGCAGTACTTC. Protein product: CAGSLASGYYEQYF.

The J gene is TRBJ1-5, the V gene TRBV10-3; 9 bases are a match to TRBD1. The CDR3 totals 16 residues. Germline V CDR1 and CDR2: ENHRY, SYGVKD. Losses at the gene ends were 3 bases for V and 2 bases for J; bases not matched to a gene: 5. The CDR3 DNA sequence: TGTGCCATCAGTGATCAGGACAGGGGAGGCAATCAGCCCCAGCATTTT. Translating it yields CAISDQDRGGNQPQHF.

The chain has TRBV2 and TRBJ2-6; 9 bases are shared with TRBD1. Germline V gene lookup returns CDR1 SNHLY and CDR2 FYNNEI. The CDR3 runs 16 residues. V lost 6 bases and J lost 4; bases outside the gene matches: 7. The CDR3: CASRTTGGEGANVLTF. The CDR3 region has the DNA TGTGCCAGCAGGACAACAGGGGGCGAAGGGGCCAACGTCCTGACTTTC.

The CDR3 is CASSLGQHEQYF. The CDR3 nucleotides are TGTGCCAGCAGCTTAGGACAGCACGAGCAGTACTTC. The V and J genes are TRBV7-9 and TRBJ2-7, with D possibly matching TRBD1 (5 bases). V was pared by 1 base and J by 5 bases, with 6 bases between. The CDR3 runs 12 residues. Germline V gene lookup returns CDR1 SEHNR and CDR2 FQNEAQ (reference sequence).

In this sample, this clonotype turned up many times. The chain links TRBV7-9 to TRBJ1-2; no firm D call. Trimming left V 5 bases short and J 7 bases short, with 17 bases between. Germline V gene data show CDR1 as SEHNR and CDR2 as FQNEAQ (reference sequence). This CDR3 has 14 residues. CDR3: CASSEVSNLVGYTF. As DNA, the CDR3 is TGTGCCAGCAGCGAGGTTTCGAATTTGGTTGGCTACACCTTC.

This chain links TRBV29-1 with TRBJ2-7, with 10 nucleotides matching TRBD2. V dropped 1 base and J dropped 4; count of bases not matched to a gene: 4. The CDR3 runs 14 residues. Germline V gene lookup returns CDR1 SQVTM and CDR2 ANQGSEA. CDR3 in amino acids: CSVEGPGLAYEQYF. CDR3 DNA sequence: TGCAGCGTTGAAGGACCGGGACTAGCGTACGAGCAGTACTTC.

This clonotype has a count of ten or more. The rearrangement joins TRBV11-2 to TRBJ2-7; D gene uncertain. The J call may be in error: the DNA end matches TRBJ2-5 better. Looked up from germline, CDR1 is SGHAT and CDR2 is FQNNGV. The CDR3 covers 12 residues. CDR3 residues: CASSLSPGTQYF. The CDR3 DNA reads TGTGCCAGCAGCTTAAGCCCCGGGACCCAGTACTTC.

This clonotype was counted once. The V gene is TRBV29-1, the J gene TRBJ1-2; TRBD1 matches 9 bases. Germline V gives CDR1 SQVTM, CDR2 ANQGSEA. Unmatched junction bases numbered 10, after V lost 7 bases and J lost 7 bases. The CDR3 length is 13 residues. CDR3 amino acids: CSATTGQGGGYTF. DNA for the CDR3: TGCAGCGCTACAACGGGACAGGGTGGTGGCTACACCTTC.

The table lists this clonotype with many counts. The chain uses TRBV29-1 and TRBJ1-1, with TRBD1 identical over 9 bases. CDR1 and CDR2 from the germline V gene are SQVTM and ANQGSEA. Germline trimming cut 6 bases from V and 3 bases from J; bases unmatched to any gene: 2. The CDR3 loop spans 12 amino acids. The CDR3 sequence: CSVGQGHTEAFF. The CDR3 DNA is TGCAGCGTGGGACAGGGCCACACTGAAGCTTTCTTT.

This clonotype was counted ten times or more. The rearrangement uses TRBV10-2 and TRBJ2-5, with 9 bases that match TRBD1. Germline V lookup: CDR1 WSHSY, CDR2 SAAADI. J lost 2 bases, V lost 2 bases, and 0 bases had no gene match. This CDR3 has 14 residues. CDR3: CASSEGTGQETQYF. The DNA of the CDR3 is TGCGCCAGCAGTGAGGGGACAGGGCAAGAGACCCAGTACTTC.

This clonotype occurred once. A much larger clone lies a single base off, so this may be a read error. The rearrangement joins TRBV5-1 to TRBJ2-5; D is undetermined. CDR1 is SGHRS, CDR2 YFSETQ, per germline. There are 12 residues in the CDR3. The CDR3 is CASSVYQGTQYF. As DNA, the CDR3 is TGCGCCAGCAGCGTCTACCAAGGGACCCAGTACTTC.

V usage is TRBV10-3 and J usage is TRBJ2-7; 7 bases match TRBD1. The V gene's germline CDR1 is ENHRY and CDR2 SYGVKD. The CDR3 consists of 13 residues. V lost 7 bases to trimming and J lost 5 bases; unmatched junction nucleotides: 8. The chain's CDR3 is CAITPDRIDEQYF. CDR3 nucleotides: TGTGCCATCACCCCGGACAGGATCGACGAGCAGTACTTC.

This clonotype showed up just a few times. V gene TRBV29-1 combines with J gene TRBJ2-1; TRBD1 aligns across 7 bases. Germline V CDR1 and CDR2: SQVTM, ANQGSEA. The CDR3 is 11 amino acids. V lost 6 bases to trimming and J lost 9 bases; unmatched junction nucleotides: 5. CDR3 DNA: TGCAGCGTCACGACAGGGACTGAGCAGTTCTTC. This codes for CSVTTGTEQFF.

This clonotype was seen more than once but under ten times. The rearrangement joins TRBV9 to TRBJ2-5, with TRBD2 matching over 10 bases. CDR3 length: 12 amino acids. CDR1 and CDR2 from the germline V gene are SGDLS and YYNGEE. The ends lost 9 bases at V and 5 bases at J; junction bases unmatched: 4. The CDR3 reads CATSGGWETQYF. CDR3 sequence (DNA): TGTGCCACTAGCGGGGGCTGGGAGACCCAGTACTTC.

The sample holds a few counts of this clonotype. The chain has TRBV5-5 and TRBJ1-1; D may be TRBD1 (6 bases). CDR1 and CDR2 (germline): SGHKS, YYEKEE (reference sequence). CDR3 length: 13 residues. Trimming took 0 bases from V and 8 from J, leaving 11 bases between them. The DNA for the CDR3 is TGTGCCAGCAGCTTGGAATGGGGGCGCGAAGCTTTCTTT. Amino acids: CASSLEWGREAFF.

The table lists this clonotype with many counts. This chain links TRBV19 with TRBJ1-2; D unresolved. Deletions cut 11 bases from V and 3 bases from J, with 13 bases between. The CDR3 runs to 12 residues. The germline V gene encodes CDR1 LNHDA and CDR2 SQIVND (reference sequence). This CDR3 reads CAATGEDYGYTF. The CDR3 region has the DNA TGTGCCGCGACCGGGGAGGACTATGGCTACACCTTC.

The sample holds many counts of this clonotype. V and J are TRBV5-1 and TRBJ2-5; D might be TRBD1 (6 bases). There are 14 residues in the CDR3. Germline CDR1 is SGHRS and CDR2 is YFSETQ. V dropped 0 bases and J dropped 4 bases, with 10 bases sitting between them. In DNA, the CDR3 is TGCGCCAGCAGCTTGGGTGCCAGGGGAGAGACCCAGTACTTC. Amino acids: CASSLGARGETQYF.

This clonotype was picked up many times. CDR3: CASSLVGAGEQPQHF. CDR3 DNA: TGTGCCAGCAGCTTAGTCGGCGCAGGGGAGCAGCCCCAGCATTTT. The V and J genes are TRBV7-9 and TRBJ1-5, with TRBD1 as a possible D gene (6 bases). The CDR3 runs to 15 residues. V lost 1 base and J lost 7, with 14 bases in between. Germline values: CDR1 SEHNR, CDR2 FQNEAQ (reference sequence).

This clonotype has ten or more counts. J is TRBJ2-7 and V is TRBV20-1; D unclear. V was cut by 5 bases and J by 0 bases, with 14 bases left in between. The V gene's germline CDR1 is DFQATT and CDR2 SNEGSKA (reference sequence). The CDR3 contains 14 residues. The CDR3: CSARTVLNSYEQYF. CDR3 in DNA: TGCAGTGCTCGAACGGTACTTAACTCCTACGAGCAGTACTTC.

The table lists this clonotype with many counts. The chain couples TRBV7-8 to TRBJ2-2, with 12 bases lining up with TRBD2. Germline values: CDR1 SGHVS, CDR2 FQNEAQ. The CDR3 is made up of 15 amino acids. Trimming at V came to 1 base and at J to 6 bases, leaving 0 bases not matched to a gene. The CDR3 loop is CASSLGLAGAGELFF. The CDR3 nucleotides read TGTGCCAGCAGCTTAGGACTAGCGGGAGCCGGGGAGCTGTTTTTT.

In its sample, this clonotype was seen a few times. The chain joins TRBV15 to TRBJ2-3; possibly TRBD2 for D (5 bases). This CDR3 is 15 amino acids long. The germline V gene encodes CDR1 LNHNV and CDR2 YYDKDF (reference sequence). V was clipped by 1 base and J by 1 base, with 9 bases between them. The chain's CDR3 is CATSRGGQGTDTQYF. The CDR3 nucleotides read TGTGCCACCAGCAGAGGAGGGCAGGGCACAGATACGCAGTATTTT.

This clonotype was picked up a small number of times. This chain links TRBV6-5 with TRBJ2-2; possibly TRBD1 for D (5 bases). The CDR3 totals 16 residues. V lost 0 bases to trimming and J lost 6 bases, with 14 bases between them. From germline, CDR1 is MNHEY and CDR2 SVGAGI. The CDR3 loop reads CASSYSRAGPPGELFF. CDR3 DNA: TGTGCCAGCAGTTACTCCCGGGCAGGGCCCCCCGGGGAGCTGTTTTTT.

J is TRBJ2-5 and V is TRBV11-2; D possibly corresponds to TRBD1 (6 bases). CDR3 length: 16 amino acids. Trimming pared 3 bases from V and 1 base from J, leaving 15 bases between. The germline V gene encodes CDR1 SGHAT and CDR2 FQNNGV. The CDR3 DNA reads as TGTGCCAGCAGCTTTAGAAAGGGGGTCTTCCAAGAGACCCAGTACTTC. This gives the protein CASSFRKGVFQETQYF.